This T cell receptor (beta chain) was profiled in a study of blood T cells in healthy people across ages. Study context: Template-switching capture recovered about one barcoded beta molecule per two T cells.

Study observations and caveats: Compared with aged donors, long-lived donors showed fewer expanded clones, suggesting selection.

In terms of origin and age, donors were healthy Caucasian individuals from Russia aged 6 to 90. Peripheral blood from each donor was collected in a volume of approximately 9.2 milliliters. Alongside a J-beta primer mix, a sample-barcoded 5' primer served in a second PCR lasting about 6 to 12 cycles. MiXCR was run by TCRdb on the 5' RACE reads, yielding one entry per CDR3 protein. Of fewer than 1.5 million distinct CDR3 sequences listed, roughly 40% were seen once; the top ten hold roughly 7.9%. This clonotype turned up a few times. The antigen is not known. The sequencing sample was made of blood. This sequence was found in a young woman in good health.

CDR3 in amino acids: CSVEDGLVGAYEQYF. Here the CDR3 DNA reads TGCAGCGTTGAAGATGGCCTAGTGGGGGCCTACGAGCAGTACTTC. The genes are TRBV29-1 and TRBJ2-7; TRBD1 or TRBD2 may be the D gene (5 bases each). This CDR3 has 15 residues. Germline V gene data show CDR1 as SQVTM and CDR2 as ANQGSEA. The germline V and J ends were trimmed by 0 bases and 2 bases, with 14 bases remaining between them.